This T cell receptor beta chain was sequenced in a study of CD4 T cells in relation to SARS-CoV-2 and coronaviruses. Overall study context: PBMCs were cultured with antigen for roughly 10 days before TCR beta sequencing. The negative reference was HIV-1 Nef peptide pool or peptide-free culture.

Note on this clone: As yet, its antigen is unknown.

CDR1 and CDR2 from the germline V gene are SNHLY and FYNNEI. This CDR3 spans 17 amino acids. V lost 9 bases to trimming and J lost 0 bases, with 18 bases between them. CD4+ T cells from unexposed donors were obtained before the COVID-19 pandemic (2011-2018). After about ten days of culture, CD4+ T cells were isolated. Findings and caveats of the study: In 55% to 75% of donors, memory CD4+ clonotypes crossrecognized SARS-CoV-2 and at least one common cold coronavirus spike. Crossreactive clones expanded significantly less to SARS-CoV-2 than monoreactive clones.

Measured with immunoSEQ multiplex PCR; TCRdb has only the in-frame clones, and not every one. The sample holds about 22,000 clones, around four fifths seen once. The TCR comes from a human donor in good health. Material for sequencing was CD4+ T cells from PBMCs, cultured in vitro. The rearrangement uses TRBV2 and TRBJ2-6, with D tentatively TRBD2 (6 bases). CDR3 loop: CARLPRDSSSGANVLTF. The CDR3 nucleotides read TGTGCCAGACTACCCCGGGACTCGAGCTCTGGGGCCAACGTCCTGACTTTC.